Many counts were recorded for the clone carrying this T cell receptor (beta chain). Looked up from germline, CDR1 is MNHEY and CDR2 is SVGAGI. V was pared by 2 bases and J by 5 bases, with 15 bases between. The CDR3 consists of 15 residues. Stated time point: sample taken at primary tumor resection. Samples were obtained from 65 to 80 donors, all untreated early-stage non-small cell lung cancer patients. Extraction of whole RNA from tumor, nontumor lung or frozen PBMC preceded unsorted sequencing. These data belong to a study of spatial heterogeneity in lung cancer. TCRdb called the 5' RACE reads again in MiXCR, with one record for every CDR3 protein. Of 4,200 or so distinct CDR3 sequences in the sample, around 9.4% were seen once.

Here the sequenced sample was normal lung tissue next to the tumor, taken at surgery. This chain connects TRBV6-5 to TRBJ2-5; TRBD2 might be the D (5 bases). This sequence was found in a female donor with early-stage non-small cell lung cancer. The CDR3 bases are TGTGCCAGCAGTTACGGCGGGCCCGCTGTGGAGACCCAGTACTTC. It encodes CASSYGGPAVETQYF.